This T cell receptor beta chain is drawn from a study of cytomegalovirus exposure and HLA in healthy donors. As for the study in general: The 100 to 150 validation repertoires and the roughly 700 first-cohort repertoires shared a platform, a later analysis reported.

The assay was immunoSEQ multiplex PCR, and TCRdb's table has in-frame clones only and misses some. The sample carries roughly 300,000 clones, 70% to 90% recorded once. Sequenced input: PBMCs. This TCR derives from a woman aged 18 to 35 in good health and CMV-seronegative.

The CDR3 spells CASSFLDINEKLFF. CDR3 nucleotides: TGTGCCAGCAGTTTCCTCGACATTAATGAAAAACTGTTTTTT. The chain recombines TRBV28 with TRBJ1-4; D remains unclear. The CDR3 sequence is 14 residues long. Germline CDR1 is MDHEN and CDR2 is SYDVKM. Trimming stripped 3 bases from V and 4 bases from J, with 9 bases between.